This paragraph covers one T cell receptor beta chain sequence. As yet, its antigen is unknown. This entry comes from a study of regulatory T cells in long-lasting Graves disease. The wider study: Persistent Graves' disease meant over 5 years of antithyroid drugs with positive TSH receptor antibodies.

Germline CDR1 reads DFQATT; CDR2 reads SNEGSKA (reference sequence). There are 12 residues in the CDR3. J was trimmed by 8 bases and V by 3 bases; bases with no gene match: 6. Through Arm-PCR of CDR3 regions and iRepertoire HTBI primers, TCR beta libraries were built. TCRdb recomputed calls from the multiplex PCR reads with MiXCR, one row per CDR3 protein. The repertoire has 650,000 to 700,000 distinct CDR3 sequences, roughly 30% of them found once; the top ten carry around 40%. Study-level points and caveats: Small sample size may have lowered accuracy. Persistent patients had more shared public clonotypes (fewer than 3,000) than new patients (about 1,000).

Time point meaning: persistent/refractory GD, antithyroid drugs over 5 years with positive TRAb. RNA isolated from PBMCs was used to make the TCR library. This receptor was taken from a female donor with Graves disease. The V and J genes are TRBV20-1 and TRBJ1-2; 7 bases are a match to TRBD1. Specimen: peripheral blood mononuclear cells (PBMCs), collected when the disease was refractory, from a patient treated with antithyroid drugs. CDR3 sequence (DNA): TGCAGTGCTAGGAGACAGGGACAGGGCTACACCTTC. The encoded protein is CSARRQGQGYTF.